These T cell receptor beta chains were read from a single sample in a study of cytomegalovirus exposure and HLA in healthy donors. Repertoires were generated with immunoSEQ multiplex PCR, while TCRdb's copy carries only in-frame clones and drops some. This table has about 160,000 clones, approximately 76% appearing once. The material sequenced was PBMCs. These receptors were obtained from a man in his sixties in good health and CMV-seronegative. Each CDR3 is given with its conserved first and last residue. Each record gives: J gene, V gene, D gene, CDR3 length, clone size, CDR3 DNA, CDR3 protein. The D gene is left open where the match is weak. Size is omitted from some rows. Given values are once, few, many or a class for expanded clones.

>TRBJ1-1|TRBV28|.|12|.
TGTGCCAGCAGTTTATACCGTCTAGAAGCTTTCTTT
CASSLYRLEAFF
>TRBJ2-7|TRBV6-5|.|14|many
TGTGCCAGCACCTTGGGCCCCGACAGCTACGAGCAGTACTTC
CASTLGPDSYEQYF
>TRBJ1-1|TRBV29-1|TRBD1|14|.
TGCAGCGTTGGTGGGGGACAGAGGAACACTGAAGCTTTCTTT
CSVGGGQRNTEAFF
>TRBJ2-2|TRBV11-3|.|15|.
TGTGCCAGCAGTTTATACGGGAGGAACACCGGGGAGCTGTTTTTT
CASSLYGRNTGELFF
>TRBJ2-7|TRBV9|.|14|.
TGTGCCAGCAGCGTAGTTCAACAGCCCGTGGGACTTTACTTC
CASSVVQQPVGLYF
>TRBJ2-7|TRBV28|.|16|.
TGTGCCAGCAGTCCCCACGGGCAGGGGCCCTCCTACGAGCAGTACTTC
CASSPHGQGPSYEQYF
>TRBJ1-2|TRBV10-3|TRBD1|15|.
TGTGCCATCAGTAAAGGGACAGGGGAAAACTATGGCTACACCTTC
CAISKGTGENYGYTF
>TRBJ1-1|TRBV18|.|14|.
TGTGCCAGCTCAGGAGACTCTCTGGAGACTGAAGCTTTCTTT
CASSGDSLETEAFF
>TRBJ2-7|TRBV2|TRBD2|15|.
TGTGCCAGCAGACCAACGACTAGCGGGAACTACGAGCAGTACTTC
CASRPTTSGNYEQYF
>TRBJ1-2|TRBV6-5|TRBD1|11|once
TGTGCCGTAGACAGGGGGGATGGCTACACCTTC
CAVDRGDGYTF
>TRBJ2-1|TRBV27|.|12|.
TGTGCCAGCAGTTTTAAATACAATGAGCAGTTCTTC
CASSFKYNEQFF
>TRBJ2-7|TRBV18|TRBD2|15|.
TGTGCCAGCTCACGTGTAGGGACTAGCACTTACGAGCAGTACTTC
CASSRVGTSTYEQYF
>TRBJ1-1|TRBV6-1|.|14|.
TGTGCCAGCAACCCCTCCGGGGGGCGGACTGAAGCTTTCTTT
CASNPSGGRTEAFF
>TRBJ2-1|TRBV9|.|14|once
TGTGCCAGCAGCACGAATACTTGGCCAGGTGAGCAGTTCTTC
CASSTNTWPGEQFF
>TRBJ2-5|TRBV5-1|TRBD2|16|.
TGCGCCAGCAGCTTGACCTTAGCGGGAGGGGAAGAGACCCAGTACTTC
CASSLTLAGGEETQYF
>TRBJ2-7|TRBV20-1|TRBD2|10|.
TGCAGGGCCTCGGGGGGGGAGCAGTACTTC
CRASGGEQYF
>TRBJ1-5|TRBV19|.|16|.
TGTGCCAGTAGTACCCGCGCCCGGGGGGTCAATCAGCCCCAGCATTTT
CASSTRARGVNQPQHF
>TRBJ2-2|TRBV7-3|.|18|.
TGTGCCAGCAGCTTACGAAGTCTTGGGTTAGGGGACACCGGGGAGCTGTTTTTT
CASSLRSLGLGDTGELFF
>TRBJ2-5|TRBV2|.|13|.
TGTGCCAGCAGTGTGACGGAGCTAGGGACCCAGTACTTC
CASSVTELGTQYF
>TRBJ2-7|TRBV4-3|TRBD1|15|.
TGCGCCAGCAGCCAAGCCCCGGGACAGTTCTACGAGCAGTACTTC
CASSQAPGQFYEQYF
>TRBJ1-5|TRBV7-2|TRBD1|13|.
TGTGCCAGCAGCTTCACAGGGGAGCAGCCCCAGCATTTT
CASSFTGEQPQHF
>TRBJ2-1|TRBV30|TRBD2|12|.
TGTGCCTGTAGCGGGAGGATCTATGAGCAGTTCTTC
CACSGRIYEQFF
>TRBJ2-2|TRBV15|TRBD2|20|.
TGTGCCACCAGCAGGGTCTTTGGGCTAGCGGGGGCCACGGGCACCGGGGAGCTGTTTTTT
CATSRVFGLAGATGTGELFF